A single sample is the source of the 17 T cell receptor beta chains below, sequenced in a study. TCRdb fed the 5' RACE reads into MiXCR, producing one record per CDR3 protein. The sample yields over 40,000 distinct CDR3 sequences, roughly 20% seen once. Treg sorting used a CD4+CD25+CD127-/low gate. The sequenced sample was Tregs sorted from a lymph node. These receptors were obtained from a female donor with breast cancer.

This clonotype occurred many times. The CDR3 DNA sequence: TGTGCCAGCAGTTTCATGGGATCAGAGCAGTACTTC. It yields the protein CASSFMGSEQYF. The rearrangement links TRBV28 to TRBJ2-7; D is uncertain. V lost 3 bases to trimming and J lost 7 bases, with 10 bases between them. The CDR3 consists of 12 residues. Germline loops: CDR1 MDHEN, CDR2 SYDVKM.

This chain joins TRBV4-1 and TRBJ1-1; a weak D match, TRBD1 (5 bases). Germline V lookup: CDR1 MGHRA, CDR2 YSYEKL. Trimming stripped 0 bases from V and 4 bases from J, with 12 bases between. This CDR3 region has 15 residues. CDR3 loop: CASSQDSGLGTEAFF. In DNA form, the CDR3 reads TGCGCCAGCAGCCAAGATTCGGGACTAGGCACTGAAGCTTTCTTT.

This chain joins TRBV6-2 or TRBV6-3 and TRBJ2-3; 10 nucleotides match TRBD2. The CDR3 totals 16 residues. The germline V gene encodes CDR1 MNHEY and CDR2 SVGEGT. With 5 bases clipped from V and 6 bases from J, the junction kept 11 bases outside the gene matches. This CDR3 is CASSPTSAGGSDTQYF. In nucleotides, the CDR3 is TGTGCCAGCAGTCCTACCTCAGCGGGAGGGTCGGATACGCAGTATTTT.

The rearrangement uses TRBV11-2 and TRBJ2-5, with 7 positions matching TRBD2. Germline CDR1 and CDR2: SGHAT and FQNNGV. The CDR3 is 16 residues long. V was clipped by 2 bases and J by 1 base; unmatched bases: 7. The CDR3 DNA sequence: TGTGCCAGCAGCTTAACTGTGCGGGGGATCCAAGAGACCCAGTACTTC. Translation gives CASSLTVRGIQETQYF. Filled out from reference TRBV11-2 and TRBJ2-5, the complete variable domain reads EAGVAQSPRYKIIEKRQSVAFWCNPISGHATLYWYQQILGQGPKLLIQFQNNGVVDDSQLPKDRFSAERLKGVDSTLKIQPAKLEDSAVYLCASSLTVRGIQETQYFGPGTRLLVL.

CDR3 DNA sequence: TGTGCCTGGACCGGGGACTCCTACGAGCAGTACTTC. As protein: CAWTGDSYEQYF. This chain joins TRBV30 and TRBJ2-7; the D gene is possibly TRBD2 (5 bases). Germline V CDR1 and CDR2: GTSNPN, SVGIG (reference sequence). The CDR3 is 12 residues long. V was shortened by 4 bases and J by 0 bases, with 7 bases between the two germline ends.

Many counts were recorded for this clonotype. V usage is TRBV20-1 and J usage is TRBJ1-1, with D possibly TRBD1 on 5 matching bases. The length of the CDR3 is 12 residues. Trimming stripped 3 bases from V and 4 bases from J, with 9 bases between. In germline, CDR1 is DFQATT, CDR2 SNEGSKA (reference sequence). This chain's CDR3 is CSASPRVTEAFF. In DNA form, the CDR3 reads TGCAGTGCTAGCCCCAGGGTCACTGAAGCTTTCTTT.

This chain connects TRBV3-1 to TRBJ2-2; possibly TRBD2 for D (6 bases). This CDR3 spans 16 amino acids. Trimming stripped 3 bases from V and 2 bases from J, with 13 bases between. Germline loops: CDR1 LGHDT, CDR2 YNNKEL (reference sequence). This CDR3 is CASSHFLAPNTGELFF. CDR3 coding DNA: TGTGCCAGCAGCCATTTTCTAGCGCCAAACACCGGGGAGCTGTTTTTT.

The genes are TRBV27 and TRBJ1-1, with D possibly TRBD1 on 5 matching bases. The CDR3 loop spans 14 amino acids. The ends were cut back, 3 bases at V and 1 base at J, with 9 bases in the middle. Germline V gene sequence: CDR1 MNHEY, CDR2 SMNVEV (reference sequence). The CDR3 here is CASSFGGQNTEAFF. In DNA, the CDR3 is TGTGCCAGCAGTTTCGGCGGACAGAACACTGAAGCTTTCTTT.

The table lists this clonotype with many counts. The V call is TRBV5-1, the J call TRBJ2-7, with 8 bases identical to TRBD2. Per germline, CDR1 SGHRS and CDR2 YFSETQ. The CDR3 loop spans 14 amino acids. V shed 2 bases and J 6 bases; nucleotides not matched to a gene: 7. CDR3 bases: TGCGCCAGCAGCTTAGCGGGAGTCAGGAGCGAGCAGTACTTC. Translating gives CASSLAGVRSEQYF.

The rearrangement links TRBV6-5 to TRBJ2-1; D uncertain. The CDR3 has 15 residues. CDR1 is MNHEY, CDR2 SVGAGI, per germline. Between the trimmed V and J ends, which lost 0 bases and 4 bases, there was a span of 10 bases. For the CDR3, the DNA is TGTGCCAGCAGTTACTCGAACCTGGCATACAATGAGCAGTTCTTC. The encoded protein is CASSYSNLAYNEQFF.

This clonotype has only a few counts. The J gene is TRBJ1-1, the V gene TRBV6-5; maybe TRBD1 (6 bases). The CDR3 length is 15 residues. CDR1 is MNHEY, CDR2 SVGAGI, per germline. V lost 0 bases and J 3 bases, leaving 11 bases between the germline ends. The CDR3 sequence is CASSYSDSIHTEAFF. Here the CDR3 DNA reads TGTGCCAGCAGTTACTCGGACAGTATTCACACTGAAGCTTTCTTT.

This clonotype was seen ten or more times. V usage is TRBV5-1 and J usage is TRBJ2-7; D ambiguous. Deletions cut 0 bases from V and 2 bases from J, with 3 bases between. CDR3 length: 12 residues. The V gene's germline CDR1 is SGHRS and CDR2 YFSETQ. This CDR3 is CASSLDAYEQYF. CDR3 coding DNA: TGCGCCAGCAGCTTGGATGCCTACGAGCAGTACTTC. Drawing the rest from reference TRBV5-1 and TRBJ2-7, the complete variable domain is KAGVTQTPRYLIKTRGQQVTLSCSPISGHRSVSWYQQTPGQGLQFLFEYFSETQRNKGNFPGRFSGRQFSNSRSEMNVSTLELGDSALYLCASSLDAYEQYFGPGTRLTVT.

In the case of this clonotype: One end of the junction does not line up with germline, which may come from a read error. This chain connects TRBV7-8 to TRBJ2-3; D gene uncertain. The CDR3 is 16 residues long. The germline V gene encodes CDR1 SGHVS and CDR2 FQNEAQ. The CDR3 DNA follows: TGTGCCAGCAGCTTGGGTCTAGAAAGTAGCACAGATACGCAGTGTTTT. Its protein is CASSLGLESSTDTQCF.

This sequence joins TRBV9 and TRBJ1-1, with D tentatively TRBD1 (5 bases). Trimming removed 0 bases from V and 4 bases from J, with 13 bases in between. The CDR3 covers 15 residues. Germline V CDR1 and CDR2: SGDLS, YYNGEE. CDR3 loop: CASSVDGQRSTEAFF. CDR3 DNA sequence: TGTGCCAGCAGCGTAGACGGACAAAGGAGCACTGAAGCTTTCTTT. The full variable domain, rest sourced from reference TRBV9 and TRBJ1-1, is DSGVTQTPKHLITATGQRVTLRCSPRSGDLSVYWYQQSLDQGLQFLIQYYNGEERAKGNILERFSAQQFPDLHSELNLSSLELGDSALYFCASSVDGQRSTEAFFGQGTRLTVV.

The chain employs TRBV6-5 and TRBJ2-2; 8 nucleotides agree with TRBD1. V gave up 5 bases and J gave up 4 bases; unmatched junction bases: 3. CDR3 size: 14 residues. CDR1 MNHEY and CDR2 SVGAGI come from the germline V gene. The CDR3 nucleotides are TGTGCCAGCAGTGACAGGGGAATCACCGGGGAGCTGTTTTTT. This gives the protein CASSDRGITGELFF.

The CDR3 spells CASSPDLGTGELFF. The CDR3 nucleotides read TGTGCCAGCAGTCCAGATTTAGGGACCGGGGAGCTGTTTTTT. The chain links TRBV6-4 to TRBJ2-2, with unresolved D. The germline CDR1 and CDR2 sequences are MRHNA and SNTAGT. V was pared by 5 bases and J by 5 bases, with 12 bases between. The length of the CDR3 is 14 residues.

This clonotype has at least ten counts. The J gene is TRBJ2-7, the V gene TRBV7-2; 8 positions agree with TRBD2. With 5 bases clipped from V and 9 bases from J, the junction kept 18 bases outside the gene matches. This CDR3 comprises 16 residues. CDR1 is SGHTA, CDR2 FQGNSA, per germline. CDR3 nucleotides: TGTGCCAGCAGCCCAGGATTAGGGACTAGGCTCCTGGGGCAGTACTTC. Protein sequence: CASSPGLGTRLLGQYF.